The 26 T cell receptor beta chains in this list originate from one sample, sequenced in a study of blood T cell repertoires in COVID-19. Method: immunoSEQ multiplex PCR; TCRdb's copy keeps in-frame clones and lacks some. Of approximately 260,000 clones listed, 85% to 90% are singletons. The sequencing sample was made of PBMCs or T cells enriched from blood (not recorded which). All receptors derive from a woman between 55 and 75 years old who had recovered from COVID-19.

The chain joins TRBV27 to TRBJ1-3, with TRBD1 identical over 12 bases. Trimming took 9 bases from V and 2 from J; bases not matched to a gene: 8. The CDR3 covers 16 residues. Germline V lookup: CDR1 MNHEY, CDR2 SMNVEV (reference sequence). The CDR3 sequence is CARGTGGCRAGNTIYF. Written as DNA, the CDR3 is TGTGCCAGAGGGACAGGGGGCTGTAGAGCTGGAAACACCATATATTTT.

The genes are TRBV7-8 and TRBJ2-1, with 11 positions matching TRBD2. Looked up from germline, CDR1 is SGHVS and CDR2 is FQNEAQ. V trimming: 5 bases; J trimming: 5 bases; junction bases outside the gene matches: 8. This CDR3 spans 16 amino acids. The CDR3 sequence: CASSDSLAGGHNEQFF. Written as DNA, the CDR3 is TGTGCCAGCAGCGACTCCCTAGCGGGGGGACACAATGAGCAGTTCTTC.

The chain is built from TRBV7-8 and TRBJ1-5; D possibly corresponds to TRBD1 (5 bases). There are 14 residues in the CDR3. V was shortened by 5 bases and J by 7 bases, with 15 bases between the two germline ends. Germline-derived CDR1 and CDR2 are SGHVS and FQNEAQ. The CDR3: CASSRGSGWQPQHF. CDR3 nucleotide sequence: TGTGCCAGCAGCCGAGGTTCAGGGTGGCAGCCCCAGCATTTT.

This clone was recorded once. This chain joins TRBV11-3 and TRBJ2-7; 10 bases line up with TRBD2. Trimming removed 5 bases from V and 0 bases from J; junction bases left unmatched: 13. CDR3 length equals 18 residues. Per the germline V gene, CDR1 is SGHNT and CDR2 is YENEEA. The CDR3 is CASSQRASGSLSSYEQYF. The CDR3 bases are TGTGCCAGCAGCCAAAGGGCTAGCGGGAGCCTGAGCTCCTACGAGCAGTACTTC.

The gene calls are TRBV12-3 or TRBV12-4 and TRBJ1-2; D is unclear. With 7 bases removed from V and 7 bases from J, the gap between germline ends came to 10 bases. There are 11 residues in the CDR3. DNA of the CDR3: TGTGCCAGCACTGGAGGTTTTGGCTACACCTTC. This translates into CASTGGFGYTF.

This clone was detected a few times. V gene TRBV6-5 combines with J gene TRBJ1-3; 7 bases agree with TRBD1. Trimming at V came to 6 bases and at J to 7 bases, leaving 6 bases not matched to a gene. CDR3 length equals 13 residues. In germline, CDR1 is MNHEY, CDR2 SVGAGI. Here the CDR3 reads CASRRQGDNTIYF. The CDR3 DNA reads as TGTGCCAGCAGGCGACAGGGAGACAACACCATATATTTT.

Only one count was recorded for this clone. The chain employs TRBV28 and TRBJ1-1; D call uncertain. This CDR3 is built from 13 residues. Trimming removed 2 bases at V and 10 bases at J, with 14 bases between. Germline CDR1 reads MDHEN; CDR2 reads SYDVKM. The CDR3 region is CASSLVGWEGAFF. CDR3 DNA sequence: TGTGCCAGCAGTTTAGTGGGGTGGGAGGGAGCTTTCTTT.

The chain is built from TRBV19 and TRBJ1-2; 9 bases map to TRBD1. V lost 7 bases to trimming and J lost 13 bases; unmatched junction nucleotides: 13. Looked up from germline, CDR1 is LNHDA and CDR2 is SQIVND (reference sequence). CDR3 length equals 13 residues. The CDR3 bases are TGTGCCAGTACCCCGCGGGACAGGGTCGATGGCACCTTC. Amino acid sequence: CASTPRDRVDGTF.

The V and J genes are TRBV28 and TRBJ1-1, with D perhaps TRBD1 (6 bases). The germline V and J ends were trimmed by 4 bases and 5 bases, with 17 bases remaining between them. CDR3 size: 15 residues. Germline V gene data show CDR1 as MDHEN and CDR2 as SYDVKM. In DNA, the CDR3 is TGTGCCAGCAGTTACCCCCTAGACAGGAGGACTGAAGCTTTCTTT. It specifies CASSYPLDRRTEAFF.

The rearrangement joins TRBV28 to TRBJ2-2, with 8 bases fitting TRBD2. The CDR3 is 16 amino acids. Germline V gives CDR1 MDHEN, CDR2 SYDVKM. Trimming removed 6 bases from V and 4 bases from J; junction bases left unmatched: 10. The CDR3 loop reads CASSRPLAETTGELFF. Written as DNA, the CDR3 is TGTGCCAGCAGCCGCCCACTAGCGGAGACCACCGGGGAGCTGTTTTTT.

The V gene is TRBV2, the J gene TRBJ1-5; weak D call: TRBD1 (6 bases). Germline V lookup: CDR1 SNHLY, CDR2 FYNNEI. This CDR3 is built from 17 residues. Trimming removed 9 bases from V and 5 bases from J, with 26 bases in between. The CDR3 is CARINLVRDNRYQPQHF. The DNA for the CDR3 is TGTGCCAGAATCAACCTCGTCCGGGACAATCGGTATCAGCCCCAGCATTTT.

The rearrangement uses TRBV2 and TRBJ1-2; D remains unclear. Looked up from germline, CDR1 is SNHLY and CDR2 is FYNNEI. The CDR3 contains 13 residues. V lost 6 bases and J lost 2, with 10 bases in between. The CDR3 here is CASRVNRNYGYTF. DNA of the CDR3: TGTGCCAGCAGGGTCAACCGGAACTATGGCTACACCTTC. The variable domain in full, with the rest retrieved from reference TRBV2 and TRBJ1-2, is EPEVTQTPSHQVTQMGQEVILRCVPISNHLYFYWYRQILGQKVEFLVSFYNNEISEKSEIFDDQFSVERPDGSNFTLKIRSTKLEDSAMYFCASRVNRNYGYTFGSGTRLTVV.

CDR3 region: CASSRGGAQGMVVYF. As DNA, the CDR3 is TGTGCCAGCAGCCGAGGGGGAGCGCAGGGGATGGTAGTCTACTTC. This chain connects TRBV5-6 to TRBJ2-7, with D tentatively TRBD1 (6 bases). Germline V lookup: CDR1 SGHDT, CDR2 YYEEEE. Trimming removed 4 bases from V and 13 bases from J, with 27 bases in between. The CDR3 runs 15 residues.

V is TRBV19 and J is TRBJ2-1, with 12 bases lining up with TRBD2. CDR1 is LNHDA and CDR2 is SQIVND in the germline V gene (reference sequence). The junction had 8 bases not matched to a gene; V was cut back by 5 bases and J by 0 bases. The CDR3 runs to 18 residues. CDR3 residues: CASSDRTSGTSSYNEQFF. DNA for the CDR3: TGTGCCAGTAGTGACAGGACTAGCGGGACTTCCTCCTACAATGAGCAGTTCTTC.

The chain has TRBV28 and TRBJ1-1; D possibly corresponds to TRBD1 (5 bases). The CDR3 totals 13 residues. The V and J ends lost 3 bases and 4 bases respectively, with 9 bases between them. The V gene's germline CDR1 is MDHEN and CDR2 SYDVKM. The CDR3 coding sequence is TGTGCCAGCAGTTTCTCTGACAGCACTGAAGCTTTCTTT. This translates into CASSFSDSTEAFF.

This chain uses TRBV2 with TRBJ1-3; 8 bases are shared with TRBD1. This CDR3 region has 16 residues. V trimming: 3 bases; J trimming: 3 bases; junction bases outside the gene matches: 7. The germline CDR1 and CDR2 sequences are SNHLY and FYNNEI. In DNA, the CDR3 is TGTGCCAGCAGTGATAATCAGGGGGCTGTTGGAAACACCATATATTTT. This gives the protein CASSDNQGAVGNTIYF. Full variable domain (rest looked up from reference TRBV2 and TRBJ1-3): EPEVTQTPSHQVTQMGQEVILRCVPISNHLYFYWYRQILGQKVEFLVSFYNNEISEKSEIFDDQFSVERPDGSNFTLKIRSTKLEDSAMYFCASSDNQGAVGNTIYFGEGSWLTVV.

This sequence joins TRBV28 and TRBJ1-3, with 8 positions matching TRBD1. The germline V gene has CDR1 MDHEN and CDR2 SYDVKM. Trimming at V came to 5 bases and at J to 0 bases, leaving 6 bases not matched to a gene. The CDR3 runs to 16 residues. The CDR3 coding sequence is TGTGCCAGCAGTGGTCCCCAGGGGGCCTCTGGAAACACCATATATTTT. The encoded protein is CASSGPQGASGNTIYF.

The chain carries TRBV20-1 and TRBJ2-3, with D unclear. The V end was cut by 7 bases, the J end by 5 bases, with 7 bases between. The CDR3 is 10 residues long. The germline CDR1 and CDR2 sequences are DFQATT and SNEGSKA (reference sequence). CDR3: CSVAGDTQYF. The CDR3 DNA follows: TGCAGTGTCGCAGGAGATACGCAGTATTTT.

This chain links TRBV15 with TRBJ2-7; perhaps TRBD2 as D (5 bases). Trimming removed 0 bases at V and 0 bases at J, with 12 bases between. The CDR3 contains 16 residues. In germline, CDR1 is LNHNV, CDR2 YYDKDF (reference sequence). The CDR3 sequence is CATSRDWERSSYEQYF. The CDR3 DNA reads TGTGCCACCAGCAGAGATTGGGAGCGTTCCTCCTACGAGCAGTACTTC.

The rearrangement links TRBV29-1 to TRBJ1-1; D gene unclear. The V end lost 4 bases, the J end lost 9 bases, and 3 bases lay between the germline ends. Germline lookup yields CDR1 SQVTM and CDR2 ANQGSEA. CDR3 length: 8 residues. The CDR3, as DNA: TGCAGCGTTGCCAAAGCTTTCTTT. Translation gives CSVAKAFF.

This rearrangement joins TRBV9 to TRBJ2-2; 8 bases map to TRBD2. Germline trimming cut 3 bases from V and 7 bases from J; bases unmatched to any gene: 8. Germline V lookup: CDR1 SGDLS, CDR2 YYNGEE. The CDR3 covers 15 residues. CDR3 amino acids: CASSAGGLVGGELFF. The CDR3 coding sequence is TGTGCCAGCAGCGCGGGGGGACTAGTGGGCGGGGAGCTGTTTTTT.

The gene calls are TRBV20-1 and TRBJ1-4; D uncertain. Trimming removed 3 bases from V and 7 bases from J, with 12 bases in between. Germline V gene sequence: CDR1 DFQATT, CDR2 SNEGSKA (reference sequence). The CDR3 spans 13 residues. CDR3 in amino acids: CSASDGLTEKLFF. CDR3 in DNA: TGCAGTGCTAGTGATGGGCTTACTGAAAAACTGTTTTTT.

The chain carries TRBV28 and TRBJ1-4, with D possibly TRBD1 on 6 matching bases. Germline values: CDR1 MDHEN, CDR2 SYDVKM. The CDR3 has 15 amino acids. V shed 3 bases and J shed 8 bases, with 16 bases lying between them. CDR3 amino acids: CASSLTGSWGEKLFF. In nucleotides, the CDR3 is TGTGCCAGCAGTTTGACAGGCTCCTGGGGGGAAAAACTGTTTTTT.

The chain uses TRBV14 and TRBJ1-2; D remains unclear. Per the germline V gene, CDR1 is SGHDN and CDR2 is FVKESK. The V end lost 3 bases, the J end lost 2 bases, and 7 bases lay between the germline ends. This CDR3 comprises 13 residues. The CDR3 spells CASSQGGNYGYTF. DNA for the CDR3: TGTGCCAGCAGCCAGGGAGGGAACTATGGCTACACCTTC. Drawing the rest from reference TRBV14 and TRBJ1-2, the complete variable domain is EAGVTQFPSHSVIEKGQTVTLRCDPISGHDNLYWYRRVMGKEIKFLLHFVKESKQDESGMPNNRFLAERTGGTYSTLKVQPAELEDSGVYFCASSQGGNYGYTFGSGTRLTVV.

This clone was seen only a few times. The chain employs TRBV6-5 and TRBJ1-1, with D perhaps TRBD1 (5 bases). This CDR3 comprises 14 residues. Germline lookup yields CDR1 MNHEY and CDR2 SVGAGI. Trimming took 8 bases from V and 3 from J, leaving 16 bases between them. The CDR3 sequence: CASLRKTVDTEAFF. The CDR3 DNA sequence: TGTGCCAGCCTACGGAAGACAGTTGACACTGAAGCTTTCTTT.

This clone has a single count. The chain joins TRBV7-9 to TRBJ1-2, with TRBD1 identical over 7 bases. The junction had 5 bases not matched to a gene; V was cut back by 1 base and J by 0 bases. There are 16 residues in the CDR3. The germline CDR1 and CDR2 sequences are SEHNR and FQNEAQ (reference sequence). CDR3 amino acids: CASSLEGTAANYGYTF. Here the CDR3 DNA reads TGTGCCAGCAGCTTAGAGGGGACAGCAGCTAACTATGGCTACACCTTC.